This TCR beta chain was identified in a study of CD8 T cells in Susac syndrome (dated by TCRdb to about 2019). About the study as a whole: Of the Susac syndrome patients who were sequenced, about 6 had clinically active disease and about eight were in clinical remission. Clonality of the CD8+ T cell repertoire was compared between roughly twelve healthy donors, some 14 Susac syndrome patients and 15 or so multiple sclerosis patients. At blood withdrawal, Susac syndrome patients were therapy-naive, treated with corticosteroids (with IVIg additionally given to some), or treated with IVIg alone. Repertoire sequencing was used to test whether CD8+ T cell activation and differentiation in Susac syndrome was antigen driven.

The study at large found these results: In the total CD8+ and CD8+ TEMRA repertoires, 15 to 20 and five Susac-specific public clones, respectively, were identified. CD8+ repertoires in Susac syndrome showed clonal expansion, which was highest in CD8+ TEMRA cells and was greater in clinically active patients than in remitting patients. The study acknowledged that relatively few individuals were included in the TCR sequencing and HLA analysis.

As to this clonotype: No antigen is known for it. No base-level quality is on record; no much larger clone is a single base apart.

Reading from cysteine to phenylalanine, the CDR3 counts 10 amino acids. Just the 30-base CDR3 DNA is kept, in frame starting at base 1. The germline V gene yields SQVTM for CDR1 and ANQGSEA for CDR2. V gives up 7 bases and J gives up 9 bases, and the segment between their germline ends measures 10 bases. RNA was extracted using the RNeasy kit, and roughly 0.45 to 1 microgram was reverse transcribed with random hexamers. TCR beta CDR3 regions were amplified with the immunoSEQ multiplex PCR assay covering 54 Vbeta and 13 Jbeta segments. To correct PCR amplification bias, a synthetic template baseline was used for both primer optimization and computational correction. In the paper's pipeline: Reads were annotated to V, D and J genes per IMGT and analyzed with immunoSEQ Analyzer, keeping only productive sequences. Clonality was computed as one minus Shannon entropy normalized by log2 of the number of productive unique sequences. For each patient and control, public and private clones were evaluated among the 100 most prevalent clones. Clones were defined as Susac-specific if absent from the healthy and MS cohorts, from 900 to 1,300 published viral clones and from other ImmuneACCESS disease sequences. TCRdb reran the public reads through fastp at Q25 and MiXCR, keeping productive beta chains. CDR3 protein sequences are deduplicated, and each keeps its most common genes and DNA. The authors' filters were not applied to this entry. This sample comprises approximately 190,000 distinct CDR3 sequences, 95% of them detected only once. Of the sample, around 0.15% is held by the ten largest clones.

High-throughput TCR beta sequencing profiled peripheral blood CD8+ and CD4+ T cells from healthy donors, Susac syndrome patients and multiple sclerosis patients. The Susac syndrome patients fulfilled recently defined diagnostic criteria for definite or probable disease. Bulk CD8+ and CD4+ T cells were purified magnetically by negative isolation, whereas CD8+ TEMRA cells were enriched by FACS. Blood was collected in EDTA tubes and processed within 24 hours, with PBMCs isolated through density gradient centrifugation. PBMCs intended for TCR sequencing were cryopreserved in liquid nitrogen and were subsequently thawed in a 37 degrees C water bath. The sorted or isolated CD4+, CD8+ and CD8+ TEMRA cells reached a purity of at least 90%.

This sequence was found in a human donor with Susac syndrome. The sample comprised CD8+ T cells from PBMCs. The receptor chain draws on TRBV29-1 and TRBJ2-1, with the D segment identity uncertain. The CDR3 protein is CSDHDTEQFF. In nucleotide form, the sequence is TGCAGCGACCACGACACTGAGCAGTTCTTC.